This TCR beta chain was identified during a study of T cells after yellow fever vaccination. Template-switching 5'RACE yielded the TCR cDNA; a universal primer site and UMIs were added in the process. Via MiXCR, TCRdb re-called the 5' RACE reads, giving one row per CDR3 protein. The sample records roughly 32,000 distinct CDR3 sequences, around 4.3% being singletons. This clonotype was seen many times. Antigen unknown. Study-level findings and limits: Most primary-vaccination clones reappeared after the booster (less than 98% CD4, 75% to 90% CD8). Peak timing came faster in the weaker secondary response, day 5 versus 15.

This TCR was recovered from a young man who received the YFV17D yellow fever vaccine. The sequencing used CD8+ T cells sorted from PBMCs, collected 5 days after the yellow fever booster vaccination.

The CDR3 sequence: CASSAGTVTDTQYF. CDR3 nucleotide sequence: TGTGCCAGCAGCGCTGGGACAGTCACAGATACGCAGTATTTT. The rearrangement uses TRBV28 and TRBJ2-3; TRBD1 agrees at 7 bases. Trimming took 6 bases from V and 2 from J; bases not matched to a gene: 5. CDR3 length equals 14 residues. Germline V gives CDR1 MDHEN, CDR2 SYDVKM.